Presented here are 17 T cell receptor beta chains from one specimen sequenced in a study of blood T cell repertoires in COVID-19. Only in-frame clones appear in the TCRdb table, and some are missing; sequencing was by immunoSEQ multiplex PCR. The data contain fewer than 80,000 clones, about 85% of them singletons. The sequenced material came from peripheral blood. The source of these receptors is a human donor in a cohort sampled during active COVID-19.

V is TRBV6-1 and J is TRBJ2-7; the D gene is possibly TRBD1 (6 bases). The CDR3 has 15 residues. Germline V gives CDR1 MNHNS, CDR2 SASEGT. V was pared by 3 bases and J by 2 bases, with 14 bases between. CDR3 region: CASSDEGTRPYEQYF. The CDR3 bases are TGTGCCAGCAGTGATGAAGGGACAAGACCCTACGAGCAGTACTTC.

This clone has just a few counts. The chain joins TRBV3-1 (or the pseudogene TRBV3-2) to TRBJ2-4, with 7 bases that match TRBD1. The CDR3 extends over 15 amino acids. V was clipped by 1 base and J by 7 bases; unmatched bases: 7. Germline V gene sequence: CDR1 LGHDT, CDR2 YNNKEL (reference sequence). For the CDR3, the DNA is TGTGCCAGCAGCCAAGGGGGACAGACTCACAACATTCAGTACTTC. Translating gives CASSQGGQTHNIQYF.

The V call is TRBV29-1, the J call TRBJ2-3; TRBD2 matches 8 bases. The length of the CDR3 is 14 residues. J lost 0 bases, V lost 6 bases, and 5 bases had no gene match. CDR1 SQVTM and CDR2 ANQGSEA come from the germline V gene. The CDR3 coding sequence is TGCAGCGTAGAAACTAGCGGAAGCACAGATACGCAGTATTTT. As protein: CSVETSGSTDTQYF.

The gene calls are TRBV28 and TRBJ1-3; no clear D gene. This CDR3 is 14 amino acids long. V was clipped by 7 bases and J by 0 bases, with 10 bases between them. Per germline, CDR1 MDHEN and CDR2 SYDVKM. In DNA, the CDR3 is TGTGCCAGCACCCTACAGTACTCTGGAAACACCATATATTTT. Encoded protein: CASTLQYSGNTIYF.

The chain combines TRBV28 with TRBJ2-5; D perhaps matches TRBD1 (8 bases). The CDR3 runs 16 residues. The V and J ends lost 5 bases and 4 bases respectively, with 20 bases between them. Germline V gene lookup returns CDR1 MDHEN and CDR2 SYDVKM. CDR3 in DNA: TGTGCCAGCAGTCACAGGGGGGGGGAGAGTCGAGAGACCCAGTACTTC. Amino acids: CASSHRGGESRETQYF.

The V gene is TRBV7-3, the J gene TRBJ1-6; 8 bases are a match to TRBD1. The CDR3 contains 16 residues. Germline lookup yields CDR1 SGHTA and CDR2 FQGTGA. Losses at the gene ends were 1 base for V and 7 bases for J; bases not matched to a gene: 6. This chain's CDR3 is CASSLNGQGFNSPLHF. The CDR3 coding sequence is TGTGCCAGCAGCTTAAACGGACAGGGCTTCAATTCACCCCTCCACTTT.

This clone appeared a single time. CDR3 protein: CSVGQGDQPQHF. DNA of the CDR3: TGCAGCGTTGGACAGGGGGATCAGCCCCAGCATTTT. The J gene is TRBJ1-5, the V gene TRBV29-1, with TRBD1 identical over 9 bases. The V segment lost 4 bases and the J segment 5 bases; nucleotides outside the gene matches: 0. There are 12 residues in the CDR3. Germline V CDR1 and CDR2: SQVTM, ANQGSEA.

V gene TRBV13 combines with J gene TRBJ2-5; 12 nucleotides align to TRBD2. This CDR3 spans 16 amino acids. The germline V gene encodes CDR1 PRHDT and CDR2 FYEKMQ (reference sequence). With 5 bases clipped from V and 0 bases from J, the junction kept 4 bases outside the gene matches. The CDR3 is CASSARLAGDQETQYF. The CDR3 region has the DNA TGTGCCAGCAGCGCCCGACTAGCGGGAGACCAAGAGACCCAGTACTTC.

The chain combines TRBV30 with TRBJ1-2; possible D gene TRBD1, 6 bases. The germline V gene encodes CDR1 GTSNPN and CDR2 SVGIG (reference sequence). Trimming stripped 2 bases from V and 8 bases from J, with 21 bases between. This CDR3 comprises 15 residues. CDR3 coding DNA: TGTGCCTGGAGTCCCATCGACCGGGACACAACGGGCTACACCTTC. Translated, it gives CAWSPIDRDTTGYTF. The entire variable domain, with the rest obtained from reference TRBV30 and TRBJ1-2, is as follows: SQTIHQWPATLVQPVGSPLSLECTVEGTSNPNLYWYRQAAGRGLQLLFYSVGIGQISSEVPQNLSASRPQDRQFILSSKKLLLSDSGFYLCAWSPIDRDTTGYTFGSGTRLTVV.

The rearrangement uses TRBV5-1 and TRBJ1-4; no firm D call. The CDR3 totals 16 residues. Germline V gene data show CDR1 as SGHRS and CDR2 as YFSETQ. V gave up 4 bases and J gave up 3 bases, with 16 bases separating them. The CDR3 bases are TGCGCCAGCAGCCTCCATCCAGGTGCAGCTAATGAAAAACTGTTTTTT. This gives the protein CASSLHPGAANEKLFF.

The rearrangement links TRBV11-2 to TRBJ2-3; 7 positions match TRBD2. With V trimmed by 0 bases and J by 6 bases, 6 bases remained unmatched. The CDR3 covers 15 residues. Germline CDR1 and CDR2: SGHAT and FQNNGV. The CDR3 is CASSLDAGAGDTQYF. CDR3 coding DNA: TGTGCCAGCAGCTTAGATGCGGGAGCGGGGGATACGCAGTATTTT.

This clone was recorded once. The chain is built from TRBV28 and TRBJ2-7, with 10 positions matching TRBD2. Per the germline V gene, CDR1 is MDHEN and CDR2 is SYDVKM. The CDR3 totals 15 residues. After removal of 6 bases from V and 4 bases from J, the junction contained 9 bases not matched to a gene. CDR3 sequence reads: CASRNSGGTLYEQYF. CDR3 DNA: TGTGCCAGCAGAAATAGCGGGGGGACTCTGTACGAGCAGTACTTC.

The genes are TRBV28 and TRBJ1-5; 12 nucleotides align to TRBD1. Germline V gene data show CDR1 as MDHEN and CDR2 as SYDVKM. Germline trimming cut 5 bases from V and 11 bases from J; bases unmatched to any gene: 13. This CDR3 is built from 16 residues. The CDR3 region is CASSPRGTGGLQAQHF. The CDR3 DNA reads as TGTGCCAGCAGTCCTAGAGGGACAGGGGGCCTACAAGCCCAGCATTTT.

The chain has TRBV5-6 and TRBJ2-6; unclear D gene. The germline V gene encodes CDR1 SGHDT and CDR2 YYEEEE. The V and J ends lost 0 bases and 2 bases respectively, with 3 bases between them. The CDR3 has 14 amino acids. The CDR3 DNA reads TGTGCCAGCAGCTTGGCTGCTGGGGCCAACGTCCTGACTTTC. Its protein is CASSLAAGANVLTF.

The CDR3 here is CAWSYDRVANTGELFF. As DNA, the CDR3 is TGTGCCTGGAGTTACGACAGGGTGGCGAACACCGGGGAGCTGTTTTTT. This chain connects TRBV30 to TRBJ2-2; 7 nucleotides agree with TRBD1. V lost 2 bases to trimming and J lost 0 bases; unmatched junction nucleotides: 6. Germline CDR1 and CDR2: GTSNPN and SVGIG (reference sequence). This CDR3 comprises 16 residues.

The CDR3 DNA follows: TGTGCCATCACCCCGACAGGGGGTAACACTGAAGCTTTCTTT. This translates into CAITPTGGNTEAFF. The chain joins TRBV10-3 to TRBJ1-1; TRBD1 matches 9 bases. V was clipped by 7 bases and J by 2 bases; unmatched bases: 5. The CDR3 is 14 amino acids. Germline V gene lookup returns CDR1 ENHRY and CDR2 SYGVKD.

The chain is built from TRBV9 and TRBJ2-3; 8 positions match TRBD2. This CDR3 comprises 17 residues. Germline V CDR1 and CDR2: SGDLS, YYNGEE. J gave up 1 base and V 3 bases, and 10 bases lay outside the gene matches. The DNA of the CDR3 is TGTGCCAGCAGCGACCATCGGACTAGCAGAGGCACAGATACGCAGTATTTT. This encodes CASSDHRTSRGTDTQYF.